The entry that follows covers one T cell receptor (beta chain) sequence. This entry belongs to a study of cytomegalovirus exposure and HLA in healthy donors. Across the study: Earlier sequencing of 150 million to 200 million T cells yielded 95 million to 120 million unique TCR beta sequences.

The V end lost 1 base, the J end lost 8 bases, and 8 bases lay between the germline ends. Germline assignment: CDR1 LNHDA and CDR2 SQIVND (reference sequence). The CDR3 totals 12 residues. The study ran its PCR with 60 Vbeta and 13 Jbeta primers. Some clones are missing from TCRdb's copy, which holds only in-frame ones; the method was immunoSEQ multiplex PCR. Here the sample spans around 150,000 clones, 79% being singletons. The source of this sequence is a man between 35 and 55 years old in good health and CMV-seropositive. The chain combines TRBV19 with TRBJ1-2, with no clear D. Sample: PBMCs. The CDR3 DNA sequence: TGTGCCAGTAGTATAGCACAGACCGGCTACACCTTC. It translates to CASSIAQTGYTF.